The 28 T cell receptor beta chains in this list originate from one sample, sequenced in a study of blood T cell repertoires in COVID-19. Only in-frame clones appear in the TCRdb table, and some are missing; sequencing was by immunoSEQ multiplex PCR. The data show about 190,000 clones, about 83% seen once. Specimen: peripheral blood. The receptors were gathered from a woman aged 70-85 years with active or convalescent COVID-19.

The rearrangement uses TRBV9 and TRBJ2-7; possibly TRBD2 for D (5 bases). CDR3 length: 13 amino acids. The V gene's germline CDR1 is SGDLS and CDR2 YYNGEE. V shed 0 bases and J shed 1 base, with 5 bases lying between them. CDR3 nucleotides: TGTGCCAGCAGCGTAGCGGGGTCCTACGAGCAGTACTTC. Translation: CASSVAGSYEQYF. The full variable domain, in which reference TRBV9 and TRBJ2-7 provide the parts outside the CDR3, is DSGVTQTPKHLITATGQRVTLRCSPRSGDLSVYWYQQSLDQGLQFLIQYYNGEERAKGNILERFSAQQFPDLHSELNLSSLELGDSALYFCASSVAGSYEQYFGPGTRLTVT.

This clone was detected once. The chain links TRBV19 to TRBJ1-1; perhaps TRBD1 as D (5 bases). This CDR3 is built from 14 residues. The germline gives CDR1 LNHDA, CDR2 SQIVND (reference sequence). Trimming removed 4 bases from V and 7 bases from J, with 16 bases in between. For the CDR3, the DNA is TGTGCCAGTAGTACCGGGAGACGAGACAGTGAAGCTTTCTTT. It yields the protein CASSTGRRDSEAFF.

This clone appeared a single time. This chain links TRBV12-3 or TRBV12-4 with TRBJ2-7, with D unclear. Trimming shortened V by 4 bases and J by 4 bases, and 8 bases separated the two germline ends. The CDR3 spans 12 residues. CDR3: CASSWVGYEQYF. The CDR3 region has the DNA TGTGCCAGCAGTTGGGTCGGGTACGAGCAGTACTTC.

The gene calls are TRBV9 and TRBJ2-2; TRBD2 matches 7 bases. The CDR3 runs to 14 residues. Germline CDR1 SGDLS, CDR2 YYNGEE. J lost 8 bases, V lost 0 bases, and 4 bases had no gene match. CDR3 coding DNA: TGTGCCAGCAGCGTAGATGCGGGAGCTGGGGAGCTGTTTTTT. This gives the protein CASSVDAGAGELFF.

V is TRBV5-6 and J is TRBJ2-1, with TRBD2 matching 8 bases. Germline V gives CDR1 SGHDT, CDR2 YYEEEE. After removal of 0 bases from V and 7 bases from J, the junction contained 3 bases not matched to a gene. The CDR3 has 14 residues. CDR3 sequence (DNA): TGTGCCAGCAGCTTGGCGGGACTAGGTAATGAGCAGTTCTTC. Protein: CASSLAGLGNEQFF.

V and J are TRBV6-1 and TRBJ1-2; D is unresolved. Trimming removed 3 bases at V and 3 bases at J, with 8 bases between. This CDR3 has 13 amino acids. The germline V gene has CDR1 MNHNS and CDR2 SASEGT. In DNA form, the CDR3 reads TGTGCCAGCAGTGAGAGAGGGTACTATGGCTACACCTTC. This encodes CASSERGYYGYTF.

This clone appeared once. This chain joins TRBV4-2 and TRBJ2-5; TRBD2 agrees at 11 bases. Germline V lookup: CDR1 LGHNA, CDR2 YNFKEQ. J gave up 4 bases and V 0 bases, and 7 bases lay outside the gene matches. This CDR3 has 17 residues. CDR3 bases: TGTGCCAGCAGCCAAGACGGGCCTAGCGGGAGGAGAGAGACCCAGTACTTC. This encodes CASSQDGPSGRRETQYF.

The rearrangement links TRBV6-6 to TRBJ1-5; D uncertain. V was trimmed by 5 bases and J by 0 bases, leaving 17 bases between them. CDR3 length equals 17 residues. Germline-derived CDR1 and CDR2 are MNHNY and SVGAGI (reference sequence). The DNA for the CDR3 is TGTGCCAGCAGTCCCTCCTGGGGAGACAATAGCAATCAGCCCCAGCATTTT. It codes for CASSPSWGDNSNQPQHF.

CDR3: CASSQLTGGPRETQYF. The CDR3 DNA reads as TGTGCCAGCAGCCAGTTGACGGGAGGGCCAAGGGAGACCCAGTACTTC. This chain joins TRBV14 and TRBJ2-5; TRBD2 matches at 8 bases. Germline V lookup: CDR1 SGHDN, CDR2 FVKESK. The CDR3 totals 16 residues. Trimming at V came to 3 bases and at J to 5 bases, leaving 11 bases not matched to a gene.

The sample holds a few counts of this clone. The V and J genes are TRBV30 and TRBJ2-3; 11 nucleotides align to TRBD1. There are 15 residues in the CDR3. Trimming cost V 5 bases and J 6 bases; bases outside gene matches: 10. Germline V lookup: CDR1 GTSNPN, CDR2 SVGIG (reference sequence). CDR3 in amino acids: CAWEGTGGIVDTQYF. CDR3 sequence (DNA): TGTGCCTGGGAGGGGACAGGGGGAATCGTGGATACGCAGTATTTT. Combining the CDR3 with reference TRBV30 and TRBJ2-3 gives the whole variable domain SQTIHQWPATLVQPVGSPLSLECTVEGTSNPNLYWYRQAAGRGLQLLFYSVGIGQISSEVPQNLSASRPQDRQFILSSKKLLLSDSGFYLCAWEGTGGIVDTQYFGPGTRLTVL.

This rearrangement joins TRBV7-9 to TRBJ1-4; 9 nucleotides align to TRBD1. CDR3 length equals 15 residues. CDR1 and CDR2 from the germline V gene are SEHNR and FQNEAQ (reference sequence). V was pared by 3 bases and J by 8 bases, with 7 bases of the junction left unmatched. The CDR3 sequence is CASSFAGQGREKLFF. CDR3 sequence (DNA): TGTGCCAGCAGCTTTGCGGGACAGGGCCGCGAAAAACTGTTTTTT.

J is TRBJ1-2 and V is TRBV12-3 or TRBV12-4; D is perhaps TRBD1 (6 bases). Trimming shortened V by 8 bases and J by 4 bases, and 11 bases separated the two germline ends. The CDR3 is made up of 12 amino acids. CDR3 amino acids: CASGGAVYGYTF. The CDR3 DNA reads TGTGCCAGCGGGGGGGCGGTCTATGGCTACACCTTC.

The rearrangement uses TRBV19 and TRBJ2-6, with D possibly being TRBD2 (6 bases). CDR1 is LNHDA, CDR2 SQIVND, per germline (reference sequence). The CDR3 has 14 residues. The V end was cut by 4 bases, the J end by 3 bases, with 7 bases between. The CDR3 loop reads CASSRGVGANVLTF. CDR3 in DNA: TGTGCCAGTAGTAGGGGGGTTGGGGCCAACGTCCTGACTTTC.

The chain couples TRBV24-1 to TRBJ2-3, with TRBD2 identical over 12 bases. The CDR3 totals 15 residues. V lost 8 bases, J lost 3 bases, and 5 bases stayed unmatched. Germline assignment: CDR1 KGHDR and CDR2 SFDVKD. The DNA of the CDR3 is TGTGCCACCATGACTAGCGGGAGTATGACAGATACGCAGTATTTT. Amino acids: CATMTSGSMTDTQYF.

Concerning this clone itself: Since a much larger clone is just one base distant, this may be a read error. Within the sample, other DNA sequences also encode this same CDR3. The chain recombines TRBV18 with TRBJ1-1; 9 bases align to TRBD1. Germline V CDR1 and CDR2: KGHSH, LQKENI. The CDR3 sequence is 14 residues long. V lost 3 bases, J lost 1 base, and 0 bases stayed unmatched. The CDR3 nucleotides are TGTGCCAGCTCACCGGGACAGGGGAACACTGAAGCTTTCTTT. Residues: CASSPGQGNTEAFF.

CDR3 in amino acids: CASSSRGPYEQYF. The CDR3 region has the DNA TGTGCCAGCAGCTCCAGGGGTCCCTACGAGCAGTACTTC. The genes are TRBV28 and TRBJ2-7; D is possibly TRBD1 (6 bases). Germline V CDR1 and CDR2: MDHEN, SYDVKM. With 6 bases removed from V and 2 bases from J, the gap between germline ends came to 11 bases. The CDR3 length is 13 residues.

V and J are TRBV5-1 and TRBJ2-7; D unclear. The length of the CDR3 is 14 residues. CDR1 is SGHRS, CDR2 YFSETQ, per germline. V was cut by 2 bases and J by 3 bases, with 12 bases left in between. The CDR3: CASSLTRSNYEQYF. The DNA of the CDR3 is TGCGCCAGCAGCTTAACGCGGTCTAACTACGAGCAGTACTTC.

The V and J genes are TRBV25-1 and TRBJ2-2; tentative D call: TRBD1 (6 bases). The V gene lost 1 base and the J gene lost 9 bases, with 12 bases spanning the gap. CDR3 length: 14 residues. The germline V gene encodes CDR1 MGHDK and CDR2 SYGVNS. The CDR3 here is CASSEFTGSWELFF. CDR3 bases: TGTGCCAGCAGTGAATTTACAGGGAGTTGGGAGCTGTTTTTT.

This chain links TRBV2 with TRBJ1-6; 7 nucleotides match TRBD1. Germline lookup yields CDR1 SNHLY and CDR2 FYNNEI. J gave up 11 bases and V 3 bases, and 13 bases lay outside the gene matches. The CDR3 runs 16 residues. The CDR3 DNA follows: TGTGCCAGCAGTGACCTCCTGGACTCAAGGGGGCCACCCCTCCACTTT. It encodes CASSDLLDSRGPPLHF.

This clone was detected only a few times. The chain carries TRBV14 and TRBJ2-1; D remains ambiguous. V lost 1 base to trimming and J lost 0 bases, with 7 bases between them. Germline-derived CDR1 and CDR2 are SGHDN and FVKESK. The CDR3 is made up of 15 amino acids. The CDR3 DNA sequence: TGTGCCAGCAGCCAAGCACGTAGCTCCTACAATGAGCAGTTCTTC. Its protein product is CASSQARSSYNEQFF.

The CDR3 sequence: CASRQPGQGLREQYF. The CDR3 DNA follows: TGTGCCAGCAGACAGCCGGGACAGGGACTTCGCGAGCAGTACTTC. This chain connects TRBV28 to TRBJ2-7, with 9 bases matching TRBD1. The CDR3 consists of 15 residues. The trim removed 6 bases at V and 6 bases at J, leaving 12 bases unmatched. Germline loops: CDR1 MDHEN, CDR2 SYDVKM.

V usage is TRBV3-1 (or the pseudogene TRBV3-2) and J usage is TRBJ2-1; D uncertain. Trimming cost V 1 base and J 7 bases, with 11 bases left between them. Germline CDR1 and CDR2: LGHDT and YNNKEL (reference sequence). This CDR3 region has 14 residues. The CDR3 DNA follows: TGTGCCAGCAGCCAAGCCTCTTTCCAGAATGAGCAGTTCTTC. Translated, it gives CASSQASFQNEQFF.

This chain uses TRBV4-2 with TRBJ1-2; D might be TRBD1 (5 bases). The CDR3 has 15 residues. Trimming left V 1 base short and J 1 base short, with 10 bases between. In germline, CDR1 is LGHNA, CDR2 YNFKEQ. CDR3: CASSQGAGYNYGYTF. CDR3 in DNA: TGTGCCAGCAGCCAAGGGGCAGGGTATAACTATGGCTACACCTTC.

The J gene is TRBJ2-1, the V gene TRBV28; 8 bases are shared with TRBD2. CDR3 size: 16 residues. Germline V CDR1 and CDR2: MDHEN, SYDVKM. V lost 5 bases, J lost 2 bases, and 8 bases stayed unmatched. CDR3 sequence: CASSLSGGATYNEQFF. As DNA, the CDR3 is TGTGCCAGCAGTCTCTCCGGGGGGGCTACCTACAATGAGCAGTTCTTC.

This clone has just one count. V is TRBV7-3 and J is TRBJ1-1; D gene unclear. Trimming removed 3 bases at V and 2 bases at J, with 10 bases between. In germline, CDR1 is SGHTA, CDR2 FQGTGA. The CDR3 loop spans 14 amino acids. The DNA of the CDR3 is TGTGCCAGCAGCTTGTGGCGGGTAAACACTGAAGCTTTCTTT. Amino acid sequence: CASSLWRVNTEAFF.

The chain employs TRBV6-2 or TRBV6-3 and TRBJ2-6; a weak D match, TRBD2 (5 bases). V was shortened by 2 bases and J by 0 bases, with 20 bases between the two germline ends. Germline CDR1 and CDR2: MNHEY and SVGEGT. The CDR3 is 20 residues long. For the CDR3, the DNA is TGTGCCAGCAGTTACGTTGGCGGAAGAGGGTCCCACTCTGGGGCCAACGTCCTGACTTTC. This codes for CASSYVGGRGSHSGANVLTF.

The rearrangement joins TRBV5-8 to TRBJ1-5; D perhaps matches TRBD1 (6 bases). The ends were cut back, 1 base at V and 0 bases at J, with 14 bases in the middle. This CDR3 spans 17 amino acids. Germline lookup yields CDR1 SGHTS and CDR2 YDEGEE. CDR3 loop: CASSLRTEAHSNQPQHF. For the CDR3, the DNA is TGTGCCAGCAGCTTGAGGACAGAAGCCCATAGCAATCAGCCCCAGCATTTT.

A note on this clone: The same CDR3 is also encoded by other DNA sequences in this sample. V and J are TRBV12-3 or TRBV12-4 and TRBJ1-1; D unresolved. The CDR3 loop spans 13 amino acids. V was pared by 0 bases and J by 5 bases, with 7 bases between. CDR3 protein: CASSLARGTEAFF. The DNA for the CDR3 is TGTGCCAGCAGTTTAGCGCGCGGGACTGAAGCTTTCTTT.